Shown below are 2 T cell receptor beta chains from a single sample sequenced in a study of vaccination effects on CD4 cells after COVID-19. Under the ViraFEST assay, PBMC were stimulated with viral peptide pools so that antigen-specific CD4+ T cells expanded. Sequencing was performed afterwards. An approximately 10-day culture period preceded the isolation of CD4+ T cells. Participants received two doses of either the BNT162b2 or mRNA-1273 vaccine. The antigens of these receptors remain unknown. Clones were sequenced by immunoSEQ multiplex PCR, and TCRdb holds only the in-frame ones, with some missing. The table has tens of thousands of clones, about 67% seen once. This material consisted of CD4+ T cells from PBMCs cultured with HCoV-229E spike peptides, taken after COVID-19 vaccination. The origin of the receptors is a human donor who received a COVID-19 vaccine.

V and J are TRBV4-1 and TRBJ2-5; D ambiguous. This CDR3 comprises 13 residues. Trimming stripped 4 bases from V and 4 bases from J, with 10 bases between. Germline V gives CDR1 MGHRA, CDR2 YSYEKL. The CDR3 nucleotides are TGCGCCAGCAGCCCTCCCGGTACAGAGACCCAGTACTTC. It is translated as CASSPPGTETQYF.

This clone was found a few times. The chain has TRBV5-1 and TRBJ1-1; tentative D call: TRBD1 (5 bases). V dropped 4 bases and J dropped 6 bases, with 16 bases sitting between them. The CDR3 has 14 residues. The germline CDR1 and CDR2 sequences are SGHRS and YFSETQ. The DNA of the CDR3 is TGCGCCAGCAGCGTACTTGGGGTGGGGGCTGAAGCTTTCTTT. This codes for CASSVLGVGAEAFF. Supplemented by reference TRBV5-1 and TRBJ1-1, the full variable domain reads KAGVTQTPRYLIKTRGQQVTLSCSPISGHRSVSWYQQTPGQGLQFLFEYFSETQRNKGNFPGRFSGRQFSNSRSEMNVSTLELGDSALYLCASSVLGVGAEAFFGQGTRLTVV.